This note documents a single TCR beta chain sequence. Its specificity is unknown. Trimming took off 4 bases at V and 8 bases at J, with 21 bases between the two ends. Looked up from germline, CDR1 is SGHNT and CDR2 is YYREEE (reference sequence). There are 15 residues in the CDR3. This sample was included in a study of cytomegalovirus exposure and HLA in healthy donors. Looking at the study overall: Falling in the Caucasian-associated ancestry cluster were about 83% of under 500 genotyped donors. Study findings and constraints: Generally TCR sequences proved uncommon, though certain public TCRs appeared in numerous donors.

A multiplex PCR was run with 60 Vbeta primers and 13 Jbeta primers. Libraries were prepared by immunoSEQ multiplex PCR; TCRdb keeps only in-frame clonotypes and omits some of them. The profile shows over 110,000 clones, around 79% of them singletons. The clonotype was recovered from a man aged 18 to 29 in good health and CMV-seronegative. Source material: PBMCs. The J gene is TRBJ1-2, the V gene TRBV5-4; a possible D gene is TRBD1 (6 bases). The DNA of the CDR3 is TGTGCCAGCAGCATGGGTGGGGGCCAGGCAGGGGGCTACACCTTC. Amino acids: CASSMGGGQAGGYTF.